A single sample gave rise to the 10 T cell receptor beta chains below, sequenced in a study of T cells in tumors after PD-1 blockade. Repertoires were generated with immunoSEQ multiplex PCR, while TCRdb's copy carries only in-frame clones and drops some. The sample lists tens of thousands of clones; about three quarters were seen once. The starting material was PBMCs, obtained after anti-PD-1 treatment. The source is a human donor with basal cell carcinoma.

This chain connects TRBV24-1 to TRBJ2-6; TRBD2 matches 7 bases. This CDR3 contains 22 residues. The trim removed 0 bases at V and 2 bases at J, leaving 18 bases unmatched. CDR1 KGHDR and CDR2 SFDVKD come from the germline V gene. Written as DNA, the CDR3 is TGTGCCACCAGTGATTTGTATTCGGAACCAGGGAGGGTTTTCGCTGGGGCCAACGTCCTGACTTTC. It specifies CATSDLYSEPGRVFAGANVLTF.

The DNA of the CDR3 is TGTGCCAGCAGCGGGGGGGCTAGCCACGAGCAGTACTTC. Protein sequence: CASSGGASHEQYF. This chain connects TRBV6-5 to TRBJ2-7; 8 nucleotides agree with TRBD2. The CDR3 extends over 13 amino acids. V shed 6 bases and J 5 bases; nucleotides not matched to a gene: 6. Germline CDR1 MNHEY, CDR2 SVGAGI.

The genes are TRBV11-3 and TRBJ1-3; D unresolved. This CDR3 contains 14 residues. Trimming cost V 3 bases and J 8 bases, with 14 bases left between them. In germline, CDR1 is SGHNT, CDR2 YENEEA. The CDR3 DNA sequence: TGTGCCAGCAGCTTCGACCCGCAATCGGACACCATATATTTT. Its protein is CASSFDPQSDTIYF.

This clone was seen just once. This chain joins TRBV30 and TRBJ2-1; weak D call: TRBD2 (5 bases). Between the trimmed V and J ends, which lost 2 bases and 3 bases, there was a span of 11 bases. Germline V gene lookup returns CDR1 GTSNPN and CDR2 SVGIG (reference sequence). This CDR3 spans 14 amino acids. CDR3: CAWSFGNHYNEQFF. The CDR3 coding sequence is TGTGCCTGGAGTTTCGGGAATCACTACAATGAGCAGTTCTTC.

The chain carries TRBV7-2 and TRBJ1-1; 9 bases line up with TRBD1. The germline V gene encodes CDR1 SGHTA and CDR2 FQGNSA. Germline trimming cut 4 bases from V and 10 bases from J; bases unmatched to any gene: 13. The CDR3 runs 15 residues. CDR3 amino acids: CASSSPGTGKGRAFF. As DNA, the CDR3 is TGTGCCAGCAGCTCCCCTGGGACAGGGAAGGGACGAGCTTTCTTT.

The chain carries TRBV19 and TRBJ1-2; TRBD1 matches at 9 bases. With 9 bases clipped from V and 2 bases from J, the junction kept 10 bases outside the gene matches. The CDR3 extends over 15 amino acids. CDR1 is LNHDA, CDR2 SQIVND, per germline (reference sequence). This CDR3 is CASVRDRASNYGYTF. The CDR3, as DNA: TGTGCCAGCGTCCGGGACAGGGCTTCGAACTATGGCTACACCTTC.

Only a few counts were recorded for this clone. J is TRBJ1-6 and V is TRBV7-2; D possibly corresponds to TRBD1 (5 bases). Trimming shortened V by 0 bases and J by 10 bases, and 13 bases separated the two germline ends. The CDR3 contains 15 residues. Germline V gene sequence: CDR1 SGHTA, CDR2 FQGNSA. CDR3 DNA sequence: TGTGCCAGCAGCTTAGCGGGGCAGGGTGTATCACCCCTCCACTTT. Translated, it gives CASSLAGQGVSPLHF.

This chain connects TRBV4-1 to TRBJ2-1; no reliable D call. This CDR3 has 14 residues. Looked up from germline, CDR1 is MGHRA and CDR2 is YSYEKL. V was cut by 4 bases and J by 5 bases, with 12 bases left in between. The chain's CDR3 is CASSPKERNNEQFF. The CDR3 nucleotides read TGCGCCAGCAGCCCGAAGGAAAGAAACAATGAGCAGTTCTTC.

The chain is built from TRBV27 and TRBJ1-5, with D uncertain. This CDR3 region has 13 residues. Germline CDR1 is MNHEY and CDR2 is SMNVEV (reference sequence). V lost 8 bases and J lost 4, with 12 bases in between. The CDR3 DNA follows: TGTGCCAGCCGCCCCCAGCGGAATCAGCCCCAGCATTTT. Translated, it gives CASRPQRNQPQHF.

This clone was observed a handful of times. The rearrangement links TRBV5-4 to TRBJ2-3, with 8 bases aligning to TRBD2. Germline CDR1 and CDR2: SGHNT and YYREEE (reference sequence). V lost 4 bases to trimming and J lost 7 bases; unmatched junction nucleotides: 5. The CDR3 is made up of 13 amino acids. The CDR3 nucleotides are TGTGCCAGCAGCACCGGGGGGGGGAATACGCAGTATTTT. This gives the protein CASSTGGGNTQYF.